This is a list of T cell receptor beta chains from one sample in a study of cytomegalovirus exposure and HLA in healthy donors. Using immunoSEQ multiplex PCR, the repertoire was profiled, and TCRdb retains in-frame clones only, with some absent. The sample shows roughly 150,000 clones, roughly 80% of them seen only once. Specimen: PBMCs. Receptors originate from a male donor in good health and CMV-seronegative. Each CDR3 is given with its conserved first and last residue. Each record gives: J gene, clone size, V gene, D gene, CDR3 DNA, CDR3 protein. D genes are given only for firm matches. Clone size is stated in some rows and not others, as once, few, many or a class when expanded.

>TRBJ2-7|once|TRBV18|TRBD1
TGTGCCAGCTCACCGGTCGGGACAGGCTACGAGCAGTACTTC
CASSPVGTGYEQYF
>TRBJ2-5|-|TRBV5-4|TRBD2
TGTGCCAGCAGCCCCGGGACTAGCGGGGGGAGGGGTGAGACCCAGTACTTC
CASSPGTSGGRGETQYF
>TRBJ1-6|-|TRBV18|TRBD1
TGTGCCAGCTCACCACAGGGACAGAGCTCCTATAATTCACCCCTCCACTTT
CASSPQGQSSYNSPLHF
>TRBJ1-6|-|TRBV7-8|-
TGTGCCAGCAGACAGGGATACGACCCCCTCCACTTT
CASRQGYDPLHF
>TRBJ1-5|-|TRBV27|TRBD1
TGTGCCAGCAGTGACAGGGCTTCAAGACAGCCCCAGCATTTT
CASSDRASRQPQHF
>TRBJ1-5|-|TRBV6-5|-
TGTGCCAGCAGTTACTCATATAGCAATCAGCCCCAGCATTTT
CASSYSYSNQPQHF
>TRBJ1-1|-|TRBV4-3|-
TGCGCCAGCAGCCGGCTGGCGGGGGGGAACACTGAAGCTTTCTTT
CASSRLAGGNTEAFF
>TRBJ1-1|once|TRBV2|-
TGTGCCAGCAGTGAAGCGCCTAAGATTGTGGCTGAAGCTTTCTTT
CASSEAPKIVAEAFF
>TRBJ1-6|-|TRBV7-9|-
TGTGCCAGCAGCTTGATCGAGGCAGGGGATAATTCACCCCTCCACTTT
CASSLIEAGDNSPLHF
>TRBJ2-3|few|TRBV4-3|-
TGCGCCAGCAGCCAAGTCTGGGGGCTTGCAGATACGCAGTATTTT
CASSQVWGLADTQYF
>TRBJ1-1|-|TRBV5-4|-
TGTGCCAACAGCTTGGATCGTTTCAGTGAAGCTTTCTTT
CANSLDRFSEAFF
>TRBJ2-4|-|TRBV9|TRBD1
TGTGCCAGCAGCGCGCGGGACAGGGGTTCCAAAAACATTCAGTACTTC
CASSARDRGSKNIQYF
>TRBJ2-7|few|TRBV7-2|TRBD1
TGTGCCAGCAGCTTAGGGTGGGGCAGGGGGACCGCCTACGAGCAGTACTTC
CASSLGWGRGTAYEQYF
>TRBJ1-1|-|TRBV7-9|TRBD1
TGTGCCAGCAGCCCGGGGACAGGGAGTATTACGAACACTGAAGCTTTCTTT
CASSPGTGSITNTEAFF
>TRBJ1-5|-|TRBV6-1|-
TGTGCCAGCAGTGAAGGTAGGGGTATGAGCAATCAGCCCCAGCATTTT
CASSEGRGMSNQPQHF
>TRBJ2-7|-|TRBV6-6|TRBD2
TGTGCCAGCAGTTACTCTGGGGGGGTAAGCTCCTACGAGCAGTACTTC
CASSYSGGVSSYEQYF